This TCR beta chain appears in the sequencing data of a study of shared clonotypes between healthy human individuals (dated by TCRdb to about 2020). Study-level background: Three men and a couple of women, aged 18 to 49 years, made up the cohort. For each donor, CD4 naive and CD4 memory were each run on three plates, CD8 naive on two plates, and CD8 memory on one plate. To estimate repertoire size and how much clonotype sharing occurs between individuals, the study deeply sequenced the blood TCR repertoires of five healthy adults. To increase sequencing depth and limit assay-specific biases, different laboratories used diverse techniques to prepare libraries and sequence TCR repertoires. Per donor, leukapheresis produced somewhere between about 0.8 and 9 billion PBMCs. Results the study describes overall, beyond this receptor: Pairwise subsampling indicated that sequencing depth was expected to affect the degree of clonotype sharing among donors. Naive subsets generally had larger estimated clonotype richness than memory subsets did. Compared with non-shared clonotypes, the clonotypes found in all four sorted-subset donors had higher generation probabilities. Sampling was restricted to blood, and TCR repertoires in tissue are likely to differ from TCR repertoires in blood. Because the study included a small number of donors, the genetic and exposure-history diversity represented was limited. When a handful of donors were compared, the shared fraction of clonotypes was 5% to 6.5% for naive CD4, 3.5% to 4% for naive CD8, about 2.5% for memory CD4, and less than 0.45% for memory CD8. Rarefaction of sorted-subset datasets indicated incomplete sequencing despite the large sequencing depth.

Of note for this clone: There is no known antigen for this receptor. Per-base qualities were not stored, and no clone one base away is much larger.

Using the deep immunoSEQ assay, multiplex PCR amplified TCR CDR3 regions from genomic DNA. Extracted genomic DNA from each cell subset was distributed evenly across all wells of several immunoSEQ 96-well plates, and each plate was treated as a replicate. For sorted subsets, around 200 ng genomic DNA, equal to approximately 30,000 T cell genomes, was loaded into each replicate PCR. Purified libraries were measured with a Qubit 3.0 fluorometer, size-checked on a Bioanalyzer 2100, and measured again with the KAPA Library Quantification kit. Each immunoSEQ 96-well plate was sequenced on its own single-read 150-cycle Illumina NextSeq 550 flow cell. Per the source publication's procedure: Because the immunoSEQ output held only junctional sequences and lacked quality scores, the filtering could not match the filtering applied to full-length reads. To assign V/J genes and CDR3, sequences were annotated using PyIR, a Python wrapper for IgBLAST v1.9, with IMGT germline references. Any read was removed if the V/J assignment was weak (E-value above 1e-6), the CDR3 was missing, or the read contained stop codons, out-of-frame junctions, or ambiguous translated residues. V3J clonotypes were defined as sequences sharing the same inferred V gene, J gene, and CDR3 amino acid sequence. Percentage overlap between repertoires was calculated by dividing the number of shared unique clonotypes by the size of the smaller repertoire. Richness of each repertoire was evaluated using RTK rarefaction, the Chao1 estimator, and Recon v2.1 estimates of unobserved clonotypes. Generation probabilities were computed with OLGA for all TCRbeta clonotypes obtained by the gDNA method from four donors. Held by TCRdb, this immuneACCESS table contains in-frame sequences only and omits some clones. Under half of the omission traces to an unresolved V gene where checked; the cause of the rest is unknown. V and J calls and clone size are as listed in that table; D and trimming were resolved from the DNA. This sample has approximately 1,000,000 clones in its table, and 75% to 85% of those were observed once. The ten largest clones represent 0.5% to 0.6% of the sample.

Healthy HIV-negative adults with no recently reported acute infections or vaccinations were included as donors. All donors were Caucasian adults living in Nashville, Tennessee, USA. CD4+ T cells were enriched by magnetic negative selection, after which naive cells were positively selected on CD45RA and the negative fraction was taken as the memory subset. After blood collection by leukapheresis, PBMCs were isolated using Ficoll-Histopaque density gradient centrifugation and then cryopreserved in the vapor phase of liquid nitrogen. Purity and quantity of every magnetically sorted T cell population were checked by analytical flow cytometry. Each sorted fraction had its genomic DNA isolated and then quantified by UV absorbance on a Nanodrop 2000c. The material sequenced was memory CD4+ T cells from PBMCs. The cell subset or site label on this specimen signifies: CD45RA-negative fraction. The sequence came from a man aged 18 to 35 in good health. Some clones in this sample may be carry-over from other donors' samples.

The nucleotides read TGTGCCAGCATGGGACTAGCGGGACAGTACGAGCAGTACTTC. Its product reads: CASMGLAGQYEQYF. This chain joins TRBV18 to TRBJ2-7, with 13 junctional bases fitting TRBD2. The cysteine opens and the phenylalanine closes a CDR3 of 14 amino acids. Only CDR3 DNA is held: 42 bases, read in frame from base 1. V is cut back by 8 bases and J by 4 bases, with 5 bases in the junction unmatched. Looking up the germline V gene yields CDR1 KGHSH and CDR2 LQKENI.